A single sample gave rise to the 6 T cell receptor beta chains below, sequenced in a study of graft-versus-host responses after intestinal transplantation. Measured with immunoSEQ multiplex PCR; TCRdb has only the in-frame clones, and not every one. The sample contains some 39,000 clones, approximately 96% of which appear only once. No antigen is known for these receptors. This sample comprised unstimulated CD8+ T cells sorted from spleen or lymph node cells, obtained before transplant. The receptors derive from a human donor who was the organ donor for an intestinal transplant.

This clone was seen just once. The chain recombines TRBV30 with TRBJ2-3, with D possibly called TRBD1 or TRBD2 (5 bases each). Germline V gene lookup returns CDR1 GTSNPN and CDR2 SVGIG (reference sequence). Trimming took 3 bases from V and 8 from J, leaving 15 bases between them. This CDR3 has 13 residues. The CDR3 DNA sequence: TGTGCCTGGAGAACGAGTTGGGGACCTACGCAGTATTTT. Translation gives CAWRTSWGPTQYF.

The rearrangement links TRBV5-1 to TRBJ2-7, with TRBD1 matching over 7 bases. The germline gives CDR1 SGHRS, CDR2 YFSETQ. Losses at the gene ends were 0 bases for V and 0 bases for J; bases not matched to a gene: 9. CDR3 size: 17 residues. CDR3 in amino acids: CASSLGPGQTSSYEQYF. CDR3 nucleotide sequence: TGCGCCAGCAGCTTGGGGCCGGGACAGACGAGCTCCTACGAGCAGTACTTC.

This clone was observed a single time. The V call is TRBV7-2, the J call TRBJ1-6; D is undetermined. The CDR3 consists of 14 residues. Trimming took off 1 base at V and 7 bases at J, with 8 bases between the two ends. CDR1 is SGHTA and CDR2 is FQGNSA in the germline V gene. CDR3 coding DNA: TGTGCCAGCAGCTTAGGTTTGAGAAATTCACCCCTCCACTTT. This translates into CASSLGLRNSPLHF.

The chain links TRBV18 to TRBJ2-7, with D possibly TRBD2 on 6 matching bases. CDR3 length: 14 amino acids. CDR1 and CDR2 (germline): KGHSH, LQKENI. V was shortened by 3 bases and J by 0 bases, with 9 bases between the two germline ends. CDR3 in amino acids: CASSPRDSSYEQYF. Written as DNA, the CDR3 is TGTGCCAGCTCACCGAGGGACTCCTCCTACGAGCAGTACTTC.

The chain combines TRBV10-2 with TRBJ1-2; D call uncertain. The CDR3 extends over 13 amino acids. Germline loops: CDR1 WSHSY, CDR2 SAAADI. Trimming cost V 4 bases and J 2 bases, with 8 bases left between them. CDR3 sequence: CASSGSRNYGYTF. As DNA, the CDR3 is TGCGCCAGCAGTGGGTCAAGAAACTATGGCTACACCTTC.

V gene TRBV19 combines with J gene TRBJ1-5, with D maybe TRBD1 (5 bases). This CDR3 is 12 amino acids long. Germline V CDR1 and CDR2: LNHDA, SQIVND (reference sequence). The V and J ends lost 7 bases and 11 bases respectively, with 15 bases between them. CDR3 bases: TGTGCCAGTACGCAGGGTTTAGGGGCCCAGCATTTT. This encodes CASTQGLGAQHF.